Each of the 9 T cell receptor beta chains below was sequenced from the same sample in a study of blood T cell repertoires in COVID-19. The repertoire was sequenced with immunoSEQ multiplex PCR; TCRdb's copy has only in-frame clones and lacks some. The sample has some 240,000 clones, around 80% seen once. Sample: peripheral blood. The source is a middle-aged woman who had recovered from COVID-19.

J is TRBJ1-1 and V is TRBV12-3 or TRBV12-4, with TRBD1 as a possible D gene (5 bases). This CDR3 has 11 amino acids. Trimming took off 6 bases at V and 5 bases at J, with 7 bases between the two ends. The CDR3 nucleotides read TGTGCCAGCAGAGGGGTAACTGAAGCTTTCTTT. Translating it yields CASRGVTEAFF.

Written as DNA, the CDR3 is TGTGCCATCAGTGAGAGGGGTTCCGATGGCTACACCTTC. Protein sequence: CAISERGSDGYTF. The V gene is TRBV10-3, the J gene TRBJ1-2; TRBD1 might be the D (5 bases). The CDR3 extends over 13 amino acids. V was shortened by 2 bases and J by 6 bases, with 10 bases between the two germline ends. Germline V gene data show CDR1 as ENHRY and CDR2 as SYGVKD.

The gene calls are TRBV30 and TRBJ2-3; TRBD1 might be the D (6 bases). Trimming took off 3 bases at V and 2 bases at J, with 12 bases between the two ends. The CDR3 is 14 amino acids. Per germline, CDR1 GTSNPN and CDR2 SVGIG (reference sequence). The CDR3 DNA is TGTGCCTGGAGGCAACAGGGACCCACAGATACGCAGTATTTT. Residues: CAWRQQGPTDTQYF.

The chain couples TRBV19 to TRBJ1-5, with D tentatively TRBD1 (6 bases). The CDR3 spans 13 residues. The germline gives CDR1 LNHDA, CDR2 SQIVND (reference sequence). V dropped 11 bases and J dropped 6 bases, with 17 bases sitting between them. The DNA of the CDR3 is TGTGCCGGCTCGGGGGGCTGGGGTCAGCCCCAGCATTTT. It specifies CAGSGGWGQPQHF.

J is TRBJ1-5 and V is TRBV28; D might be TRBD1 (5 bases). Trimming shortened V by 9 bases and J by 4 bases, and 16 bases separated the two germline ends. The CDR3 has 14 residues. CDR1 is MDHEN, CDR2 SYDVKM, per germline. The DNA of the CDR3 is TGTGCCAGTCAGGGAACACAGTTTAATCAGCCCCAGCATTTT. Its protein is CASQGTQFNQPQHF.

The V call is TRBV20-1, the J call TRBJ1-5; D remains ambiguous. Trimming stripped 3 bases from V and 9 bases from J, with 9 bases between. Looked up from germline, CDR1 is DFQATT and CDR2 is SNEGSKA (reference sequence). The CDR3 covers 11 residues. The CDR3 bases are TGCAGTGCTAGGGGCCAAGGGCCCCAGCATTTT. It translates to CSARGQGPQHF.

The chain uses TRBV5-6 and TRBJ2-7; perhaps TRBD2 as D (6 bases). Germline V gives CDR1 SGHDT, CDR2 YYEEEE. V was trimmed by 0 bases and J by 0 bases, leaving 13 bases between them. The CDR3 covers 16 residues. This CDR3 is CASSLAGVTSSYEQYF. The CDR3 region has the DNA TGTGCCAGCAGCTTGGCGGGGGTGACAAGCTCCTACGAGCAGTACTTC.

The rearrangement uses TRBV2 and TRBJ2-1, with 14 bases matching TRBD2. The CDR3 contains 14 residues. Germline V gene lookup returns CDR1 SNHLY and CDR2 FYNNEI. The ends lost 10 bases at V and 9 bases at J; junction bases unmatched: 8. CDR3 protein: CATLTSGGAPEQFF. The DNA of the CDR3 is TGTGCCACACTGACTAGCGGGGGGGCTCCTGAGCAGTTCTTC.

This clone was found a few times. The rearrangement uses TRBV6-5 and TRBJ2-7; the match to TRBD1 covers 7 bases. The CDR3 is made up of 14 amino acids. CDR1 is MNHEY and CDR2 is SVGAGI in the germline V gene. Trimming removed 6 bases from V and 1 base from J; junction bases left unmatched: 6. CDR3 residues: CASRNPRGSYEQYF. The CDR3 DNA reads TGTGCCAGCAGAAACCCCAGGGGGTCCTACGAGCAGTACTTC.